This is a list of T cell receptor beta chains from one sample in a study of shared clonotypes between healthy human individuals. Clones were read by immunoSEQ multiplex PCR, and TCRdb kept only the in-frame ones, dropping some. Of hundreds of thousands of clones in the sample, less than 80% are singletons; the top ten hold 1.8%. Input material: memory CD4+ T cells sorted from blood. The receptors derive from a woman aged 25 to 39 in good health. The CDR3 runs from the conserved cysteine through the conserved F or W. A D gene is named only where the DNA matches it firmly. The listing skips clone size in some rows; elsewhere it reads once, few, many or a size class.

V	size	J	D	CDR3	DNA
TRBV10-2	.	TRBJ2-7	.	CATRNLYEQYF	TGCGCCACCCGGAACCTTTACGAGCAGTACTTC
TRBV6-1	.	TRBJ2-7	.	CASTLAGSYEQYF	TGTGCCAGCACCCTGGCCGGGTCCTACGAGCAGTACTTC
TRBV28	.	TRBJ2-7	.	CASSPTVGSYEQYF	TGTGCCAGCAGCCCGACCGTCGGATCCTACGAGCAGTACTTC
TRBV7-2	.	TRBJ2-5	.	CASSLLGWRETQYF	TGTGCCAGCAGCTTACTGGGGTGGCGAGAGACCCAGTACTTC
TRBV5-1	.	TRBJ2-5	.	CASSFSGGLGETQYF	TGCGCCAGCAGCTTTTCAGGTGGATTGGGAGAGACCCAGTACTTC
TRBV7-9	.	TRBJ2-3	TRBD2	CASSRDPGGTDTQYF	TGTGCCAGCAGCCGGGACCCGGGGGGTACAGATACGCAGTATTTT
TRBV5-1	.	TRBJ1-3	.	CASSLDSSNTIYF	TGCGCCAGCAGCTTGGACAGCTCAAACACCATATATTTT
TRBV19	.	TRBJ1-2	TRBD1	CASTHLVGQIYGYTF	TGTGCCAGTACCCATCTGGTGGGACAGATCTATGGCTACACCTTC
TRBV4-1	.	TRBJ2-1	.	CASSQDRGGGMGNEQFF	TGCGCCAGCAGCCAAGATCGGGGCGGCGGGATGGGCAATGAGCAGTTCTTC
TRBV29-1	.	TRBJ2-7	TRBD1	CSVELGTGGYEQYF	TGCAGCGTTGAATTGGGGACAGGAGGATACGAGCAGTACTTC
TRBV19	.	TRBJ2-1	TRBD2	CASTPSGRVSEQFF	TGTGCCAGTACCCCTAGCGGGAGGGTAAGTGAGCAGTTCTTC
TRBV2	.	TRBJ1-5	.	CASSEGNEGQPQHF	TGTGCCAGCAGTGAAGGTAACGAAGGGCAGCCCCAGCATTTT
TRBV19	.	TRBJ2-2	TRBD2	CASSTILAGNTGELFF	TGTGCCAGTAGTACCATACTAGCGGGGAACACCGGGGAGCTGTTTTTT
TRBV29-1	.	TRBJ2-1	TRBD2	CSVAPPAVGLAGGEQFF	TGCAGCGTTGCCCCCCCCGCGGTCGGACTAGCGGGAGGCGAGCAGTTCTTC
TRBV29-1	.	TRBJ1-2	.	CSVLEGGSGYTF	TGCAGCGTTCTTGAAGGGGGTTCTGGCTACACCTTC
TRBV4-2	few	TRBJ2-2	TRBD2	CASSQDPSGRFRITGELFF	TGTGCCAGCAGCCAAGATCCCAGCGGGAGGTTCAGAATCACCGGGGAGCTGTTTTTT
TRBV30	.	TRBJ2-4	TRBD1	CAWRGQGAGKNIQYF	TGTGCCTGGAGGGGACAGGGGGCTGGCAAAAACATTCAGTACTTC
TRBV5-1	once	TRBJ2-5	TRBD2	CASSTGEGRETQYF	TGCGCCAGCAGTACGGGGGAGGGCCGGGAGACCCAGTACTTC
TRBV9	.	TRBJ2-5	.	CASSVAGEGLGAQYF	TGTGCCAGCAGCGTAGCTGGAGAGGGTTTAGGGGCCCAGTACTTC
TRBV18	.	TRBJ1-2	.	CASSPPSDGYTF	TGTGCCAGCTCACCACCGTCAGATGGCTACACCTTC
TRBV7-9	.	TRBJ1-3	TRBD1	CASSNTPGQGLDTIYF	TGTGCCAGCAGCAACACCCCGGGACAGGGGTTGGACACCATATATTTT
TRBV11-2	.	TRBJ1-2	.	CASSPQSGGAANYGYTF	TGTGCCAGCAGCCCCCAAAGTGGGGGGGCAGCTAACTATGGCTACACCTTC
TRBV10-3	.	TRBJ1-2	TRBD1	CAISDQDRGLGYTF	TGTGCCATCAGTGATCAGGACAGGGGGCTTGGCTACACCTTC
TRBV19	.	TRBJ2-1	TRBD2	CASIQRGASNEQFF	TGTGCCAGTATTCAGCGGGGGGCCTCCAATGAGCAGTTCTTC
TRBV6-6	.	TRBJ2-1	TRBD1	CASSYGTGDFNEQFF	TGTGCCAGCAGTTACGGGACAGGGGATTTCAATGAGCAGTTCTTC
TRBV6-4	.	TRBJ2-1	TRBD1	CASSVDRVEFNEQFF	TGTGCCAGCAGTGTCGACAGGGTTGAGTTCAATGAGCAGTTCTTC
TRBV7-9	.	TRBJ2-1	.	CASRSSPSDRNYNEQFF	TGTGCCAGCAGATCATCGCCCTCCGACAGGAACTACAATGAGCAGTTCTTC
TRBV28	.	TRBJ2-7	.	CASSLWRAGAKYF	TGTGCCAGCAGTTTATGGAGAGCAGGGGCGAAGTACTTC
TRBV9	few	TRBJ2-2	.	CASSVKWGVTGELFF	TGTGCCAGCAGCGTAAAGTGGGGGGTAACCGGGGAGCTGTTTTTT
TRBV2	.	TRBJ1-5	.	CASSEGGRQPQHF	TGTGCCAGCAGTGAAGGGGGCCGTCAGCCCCAGCATTTT
TRBV7-7	.	TRBJ2-5	.	CASAPEGLSVTQYF	TGTGCCAGCGCTCCGGAGGGGCTATCAGTGACCCAGTACTTC
TRBV7-9	.	TRBJ2-7	.	CASSLAGTSYEQYF	TGTGCCAGCAGCTTAGCCGGGACCTCCTACGAGCAGTACTTC
TRBV7-9	.	TRBJ1-4	TRBD1	CASSLGTGGEKLFF	TGTGCCAGCAGCTTAGGGACAGGGGGTGAAAAACTGTTTTTT
TRBV19	.	TRBJ1-5	TRBD1	CASSPGQGFVQPQHF	TGTGCCAGTAGTCCGGGACAGGGATTCGTTCAGCCCCAGCATTTT
TRBV5-1	.	TRBJ1-1	TRBD1	CASSSSTGAAEAFF	TGCGCCAGCAGCTCCTCAACAGGGGCCGCTGAAGCTTTCTTT
TRBV5-1	once	TRBJ2-3	.	CASSGSRAQTHTQYF	TGCGCCAGCAGCGGGTCCCGGGCCCAAACCCATACGCAGTATTTT
TRBV28	.	TRBJ2-7	TRBD1	CASGGTGLSYEQYF	TGTGCCAGCGGAGGGACAGGCCTTTCCTACGAGCAGTACTTC
TRBV5-6	.	TRBJ1-1	.	CASSRVNTEAFF	TGTGCCAGCAGTCGGGTGAACACTGAAGCTTTCTTT
TRBV29-1	.	TRBJ2-7	.	CSVGGYEQYF	TGCAGCGTTGGAGGGTACGAGCAGTACTTC
TRBV5-1	.	TRBJ1-1	.	CASRAQGNTEAFF	TGCGCCAGCAGGGCACAGGGCAACACTGAAGCTTTCTTT
TRBV6-1	.	TRBJ2-2	TRBD2	CASIGGRGVTGELFF	TGTGCCAGCATCGGCGGGAGGGGGGTTACCGGGGAGCTGTTTTTT
TRBV6-5	.	TRBJ1-1	.	CASSFGRLNTEAFF	TGTGCCAGCAGTTTCGGACGGTTGAACACTGAAGCTTTCTTT
TRBV28	.	TRBJ2-3	.	CASNRDSDTDTQYF	TGTGCCAGCAACAGGGACTCAGACACAGATACGCAGTATTTT
TRBV6-6	.	TRBJ1-2	.	CASSRPSGSRDYGYTF	TGTGCCAGCAGCCGCCCATCCGGGAGCCGGGACTATGGCTACACCTTC
TRBV28	.	TRBJ1-2	.	CASSLGDYGYTF	TGTGCCAGCAGTTTGGGTGACTATGGCTACACCTTC
TRBV11-2	.	TRBJ2-7	TRBD2	CASTPFTSLAGKYEQYF	TGTGCCAGCACCCCATTTACCTCCCTAGCGGGAAAATACGAGCAGTACTTC
TRBV27	.	TRBJ2-2	.	CASSLLPNTGELFF	TGTGCCAGCAGTTTATTACCTAACACCGGGGAGCTGTTTTTT
TRBV20-1	.	TRBJ2-1	.	CSASVKYEQFF	TGCAGTGCTTCAGTGAAGTATGAGCAGTTCTTC
TRBV6-1	few	TRBJ2-2	.	CASIDRNTGELFF	TGTGCCTCGATCGACAGGAACACCGGGGAGCTGTTTTTT
TRBV5-1	.	TRBJ1-2	.	CASSLFTGPNYGYTF	TGCGCCAGCAGCTTGTTCACAGGACCTAACTATGGCTACACCTTC
TRBV15	.	TRBJ2-7	TRBD2	CATSEGLAGSSYEQYF	TGTGCCACCAGCGAGGGACTAGCGGGAAGCTCCTACGAGCAGTACTTC
TRBV5-6	.	TRBJ2-7	TRBD2	CASSYSGTSYEQYF	TGTGCCAGCAGCTATAGCGGGACGAGCTACGAGCAGTACTTC
TRBV5-1	.	TRBJ2-1	.	CASSLAMDNEQFF	TGCGCCAGCAGCTTGGCAATGGACAATGAGCAGTTCTTC
TRBV7-7	.	TRBJ2-2	.	CASSARLGETGELFF	TGTGCCAGCAGCGCAAGACTAGGGGAGACCGGGGAGCTGTTTTTT
TRBV11-3	once	TRBJ2-1	TRBD1	CASSPGQGSDNEQFF	TGTGCCAGCAGCCCGGGACAGGGTTCGGACAATGAGCAGTTCTTC
TRBV28	.	TRBJ2-1	.	CASSSTGTHEQFF	TGTGCCAGCAGTTCCACAGGTACCCATGAGCAGTTCTTC
TRBV2	.	TRBJ2-1	TRBD2	CASSARSGSSYNEQFF	TGTGCCAGCAGCGCCAGGAGCGGGAGTTCCTACAATGAGCAGTTCTTC
TRBV28	.	TRBJ2-3	TRBD2	CASSLSFSRWVGGPETDTQYF	TGTGCCAGCAGTTTATCATTTAGTCGATGGGTGGGAGGGCCAGAGACAGATACGCAGTATTTT
TRBV19	.	TRBJ1-2	TRBD1	CASSPGTDDYGYTF	TGTGCCAGTAGTCCCGGGACAGACGATTATGGCTACACCTTC